What follows is one T cell receptor (beta chain) and its context. What it recognizes is unknown. The data belong to a study of T cell responses to AZD1222 COVID-19 vaccine. Assay: immunoSEQ multiplex PCR; the TCRdb copy retains only in-frame clones and omits some. This sample has roughly 140,000 clones, with around 93% found just once. Overall study results and limits: The CD4 TCRs associated with vaccination extended across spike and predominated at 160-218 and 743-854. Among the donors, most were white British and more were female, and clonal diversity was possibly underestimated. Rises in breadth and depth of Spike-specific TCRs came after two AZD1222 doses. No repertoire was sampled before or during the peak T cell response, only after it.

This CDR3 is 14 amino acids long. Germline CDR1 and CDR2: SGHTA and FQGNSA. V was trimmed by 6 bases and J by 7 bases, leaving 13 bases between them. The origin of this receptor is an adult in good health. J is TRBJ1-6 and V is TRBV7-2, with D tentatively TRBD1 (6 bases). The sequenced sample was peripheral blood, obtained on day 0 of AZD1222 vaccination. In DNA form, the CDR3 reads TGTGCCAGCAGTAACAGGGTTTTCAATTCACCCCTCCACTTT. Encoded protein: CASSNRVFNSPLHF.